A single sample gave rise to the 11 T cell receptor beta chains below, sequenced in a study of blood T cell repertoires in COVID-19. The protocol was immunoSEQ multiplex PCR, while the TCRdb copy is restricted to in-frame clones and leaves out a portion. The sample holds 70,000 to 80,000 clones; approximately 80% are singletons and the top ten take about 43%. Sequencing was carried out using peripheral blood. These TCRs come from a man older than 75 with acute or convalescent COVID-19.

The rearrangement links TRBV5-4 to TRBJ2-7; D perhaps matches TRBD2 (6 bases). Germline V lookup: CDR1 SGHNT, CDR2 YYREEE (reference sequence). Trimming stripped 7 bases from V and 0 bases from J, with 14 bases between. This CDR3 comprises 14 residues. CDR3 residues: CASGRDSDSYEQYF. The CDR3 coding sequence is TGTGCCAGCGGGCGGGACTCCGACTCCTACGAGCAGTACTTC.

The V call is TRBV5-1, the J call TRBJ2-7, with 10 bases fitting TRBD1. Germline values: CDR1 SGHRS, CDR2 YFSETQ. Trimming removed 3 bases from V and 4 bases from J; junction bases left unmatched: 7. The CDR3 is made up of 15 amino acids. In nucleotides, the CDR3 is TGCGCCAGCAGCTCCGGGACAGGGGATGCGTACGAGCAGTACTTC. Its translation is CASSSGTGDAYEQYF.

The chain carries TRBV15 and TRBJ2-7; D unresolved. The CDR3 has 14 amino acids. Germline-derived CDR1 and CDR2 are LNHNV and YYDKDF (reference sequence). Deletions cut 1 base from V and 9 bases from J, with 16 bases between. As DNA, the CDR3 is TGTGCCACCAGCAGAGGCGGCGTGGATGGTCGGCAGTACTTC. Its protein product is CATSRGGVDGRQYF. The whole variable domain, remainder taken from reference TRBV15 and TRBJ2-7, is DAMVIQNPRYQVTQFGKPVTLSCSQTLNHNVMYWYQQKSSQAPKLLFHYYDKDFNNEADTPDNFQSRRPNTSFCFLDIRSPGLGDTAMYLCATSRGGVDGRQYFGPGTRLTVT.

The V gene is TRBV28, the J gene TRBJ2-5, with TRBD2 identical over 7 bases. The V segment lost 3 bases and the J segment 5 bases; nucleotides outside the gene matches: 6. Germline-derived CDR1 and CDR2 are MDHEN and SYDVKM. The CDR3 totals 14 residues. The CDR3 loop reads CASSFSMGGETQYF. The CDR3 coding sequence is TGTGCCAGCAGTTTTTCCATGGGAGGGGAGACCCAGTACTTC. Together with reference TRBV28 and TRBJ2-5, the CDR3 gives the full variable domain: DVKVTQSSRYLVKRTGEKVFLECVQDMDHENMFWYRQDPGLGLRLIYFSYDVKMKEKGDIPEGYSVSREKKERFSLILESASTNQTSMYLCASSFSMGGETQYFGPGTRLLVL.

The gene calls are TRBV29-1 and TRBJ1-2; TRBD1 matches 7 bases. The CDR3 sequence is 13 residues long. V dropped 7 bases and J dropped 3; count of bases not matched to a gene: 8. Looked up from germline, CDR1 is SQVTM and CDR2 is ANQGSEA. CDR3 DNA: TGCAGCGCTGTAACAGGGGATCACTATGGCTACACCTTC. This encodes CSAVTGDHYGYTF.

The chain carries TRBV7-3 and TRBJ2-2; 7 bases map to TRBD2. Germline trimming cut 2 bases from V and 5 bases from J; bases unmatched to any gene: 5. Germline loops: CDR1 SGHTA, CDR2 FQGTGA. CDR3 length: 15 residues. The CDR3 nucleotides read TGTGCCAGCAGCTTAGGTCTAGCGGTTACCGGGGAGCTGTTTTTT. Protein product: CASSLGLAVTGELFF. Using reference TRBV7-3 and TRBJ2-2 for the parts outside the CDR3, the full variable domain is GAGVSQTPSNKVTEKGKYVELRCDPISGHTALYWYRQSLGQGPEFLIYFQGTGAADDSGLPNDRFFAVRPEGSVSTLKIQRTERGDSAVYLCASSLGLAVTGELFFGEGSRLTVL.

The chain links TRBV2 to TRBJ2-5; 11 bases agree with TRBD1. The CDR3 sequence is 14 residues long. Losses at the gene ends were 7 bases for V and 2 bases for J; bases not matched to a gene: 3. Germline V CDR1 and CDR2: SNHLY, FYNNEI. The CDR3 spells CASNRDRGQETQYF. The CDR3 DNA is TGTGCCAGCAACCGGGACAGGGGGCAAGAGACCCAGTACTTC.

V usage is TRBV20-1 and J usage is TRBJ1-1; TRBD1 is a possible D gene (6 bases). Germline V gene sequence: CDR1 DFQATT, CDR2 SNEGSKA (reference sequence). CDR3 length equals 15 residues. Trimming removed 3 bases from V and 2 bases from J, with 16 bases in between. The CDR3: CSASFRGRKNTEAFF. The CDR3 nucleotides read TGCAGTGCTAGTTTCAGGGGACGGAAAAACACTGAAGCTTTCTTT.

Here the CDR3 reads CASSRGAGTGETQYF. The CDR3 DNA reads TGTGCCAGCAGCAGAGGGGCGGGAACAGGCGAGACCCAGTACTTC. V usage is TRBV7-6 and J usage is TRBJ2-5, with D possibly matching TRBD2 (6 bases). This CDR3 has 15 residues. The ends were cut back, 5 bases at V and 5 bases at J, with 18 bases in the middle. CDR1 and CDR2 from the germline V gene are SGHVS and FNYEAQ.

This chain joins TRBV12-3 or TRBV12-4 and TRBJ1-2, with D possibly matching TRBD1 (6 bases). The CDR3 loop spans 13 amino acids. Trimming removed 5 bases from V and 4 bases from J, with 11 bases in between. The CDR3 loop reads CASSPGHRYGYTF. CDR3 DNA sequence: TGTGCCAGCAGTCCGGGACATCGCTATGGCTACACCTTC.

This clone was recorded only once. The rearrangement uses TRBV2 and TRBJ1-1; 10 nucleotides align to TRBD1. This CDR3 contains 15 residues. CDR1 SNHLY and CDR2 FYNNEI come from the germline V gene. With V trimmed by 8 bases and J by 0 bases, 6 bases remained unmatched. The DNA for the CDR3 is TGTGCCAGCGCGGGACAGGGGCACATGAACACTGAAGCTTTCTTT. Translation: CASAGQGHMNTEAFF.